This section outlines one T cell receptor beta chain sequence together with its context. The record originates from a study of T cell changes during pregnancy in multiple sclerosis. The CDR3 is 14 amino acids. Trimming cost V 6 bases and J 4 bases, with 16 bases left between them. Germline CDR1 MNHEY, CDR2 SVGAGI. Using immunoSEQ multiplex PCR, the repertoire was profiled, and TCRdb retains in-frame clones only, with some absent. Of tens of thousands of clones detected, roughly 90% appear once; the ten largest clones hold about 0.31%. The rearrangement uses TRBV6-5 and TRBJ2-7; D might be TRBD1 (5 bases). This TCR was sampled from a female donor in good health, enrolled as a control in a pregnancy study. The starting material was CD4+ T cells from peripheral blood mononuclear cells, obtained in the third trimester of pregnancy. The CDR3 DNA sequence: TGTGCCAGCAGCCGAACACTGGGGCCTTACGAGCAGTACTTC. Its translation: CASSRTLGPYEQYF.